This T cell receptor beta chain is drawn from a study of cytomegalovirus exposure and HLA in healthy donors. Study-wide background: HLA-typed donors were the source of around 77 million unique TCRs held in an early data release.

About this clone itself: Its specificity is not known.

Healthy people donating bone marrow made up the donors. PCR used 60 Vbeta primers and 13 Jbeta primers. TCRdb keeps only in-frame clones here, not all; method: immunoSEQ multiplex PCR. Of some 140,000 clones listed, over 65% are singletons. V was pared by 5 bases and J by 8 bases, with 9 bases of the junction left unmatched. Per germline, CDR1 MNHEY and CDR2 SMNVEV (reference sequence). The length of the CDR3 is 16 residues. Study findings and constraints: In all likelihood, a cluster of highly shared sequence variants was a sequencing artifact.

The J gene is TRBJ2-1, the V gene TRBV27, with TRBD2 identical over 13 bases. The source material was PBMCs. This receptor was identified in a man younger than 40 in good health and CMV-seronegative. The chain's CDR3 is CASSDPTSGGWYEQFF. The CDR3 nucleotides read TGTGCCAGCAGTGACCCGACTAGCGGGGGGTGGTATGAGCAGTTCTTC.